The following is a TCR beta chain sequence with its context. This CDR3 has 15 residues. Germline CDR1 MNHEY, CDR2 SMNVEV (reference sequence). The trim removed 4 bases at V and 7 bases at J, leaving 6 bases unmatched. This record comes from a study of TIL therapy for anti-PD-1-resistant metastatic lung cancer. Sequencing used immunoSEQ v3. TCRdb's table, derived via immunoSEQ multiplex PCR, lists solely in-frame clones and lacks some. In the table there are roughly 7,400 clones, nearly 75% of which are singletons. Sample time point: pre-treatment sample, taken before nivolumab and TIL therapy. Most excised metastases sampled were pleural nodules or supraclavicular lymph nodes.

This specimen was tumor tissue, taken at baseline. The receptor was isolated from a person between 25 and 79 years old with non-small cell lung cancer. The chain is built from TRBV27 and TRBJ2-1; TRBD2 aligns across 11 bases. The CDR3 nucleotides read TGTGCCAGCAGTTCGGTAGCGGGAGGGCTAAATGAGCAGTTCTTC. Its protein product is CASSSVAGGLNEQFF.